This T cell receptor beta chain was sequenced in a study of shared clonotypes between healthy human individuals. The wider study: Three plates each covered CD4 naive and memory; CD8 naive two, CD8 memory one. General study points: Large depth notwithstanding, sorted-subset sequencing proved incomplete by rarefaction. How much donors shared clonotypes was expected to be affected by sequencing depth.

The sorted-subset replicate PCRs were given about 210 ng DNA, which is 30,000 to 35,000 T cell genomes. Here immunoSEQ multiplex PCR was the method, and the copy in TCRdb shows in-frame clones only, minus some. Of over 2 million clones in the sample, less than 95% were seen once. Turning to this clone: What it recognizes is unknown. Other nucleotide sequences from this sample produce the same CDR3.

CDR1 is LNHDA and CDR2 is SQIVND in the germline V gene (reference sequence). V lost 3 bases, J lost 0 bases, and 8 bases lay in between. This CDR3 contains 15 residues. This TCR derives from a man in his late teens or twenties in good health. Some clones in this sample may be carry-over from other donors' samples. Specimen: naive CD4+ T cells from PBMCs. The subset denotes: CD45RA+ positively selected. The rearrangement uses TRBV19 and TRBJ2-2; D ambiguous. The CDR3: CASSIPGANTGELFF. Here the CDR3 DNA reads TGTGCCAGTAGTATCCCAGGAGCGAACACCGGGGAGCTGTTTTTT.